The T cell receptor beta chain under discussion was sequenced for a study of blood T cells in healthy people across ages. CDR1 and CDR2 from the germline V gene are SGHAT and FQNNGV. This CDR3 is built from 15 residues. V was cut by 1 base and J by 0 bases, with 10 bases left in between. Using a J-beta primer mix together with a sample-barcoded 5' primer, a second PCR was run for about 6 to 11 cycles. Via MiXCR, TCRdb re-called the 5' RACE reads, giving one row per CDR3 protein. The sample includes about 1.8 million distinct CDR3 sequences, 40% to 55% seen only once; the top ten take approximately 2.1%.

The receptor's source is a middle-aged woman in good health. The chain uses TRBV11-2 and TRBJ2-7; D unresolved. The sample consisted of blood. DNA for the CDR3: TGTGCCAGCAGCTTAGGGATGGGCAGCTCCTACGAGCAGTACTTC. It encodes CASSLGMGSSYEQYF.